This T cell receptor (beta chain) was documented in a study of cytomegalovirus exposure and HLA in healthy donors. 13 Jbeta primers and 60 Vbeta primers were used for the PCR. This table comes from immunoSEQ multiplex PCR, and its TCRdb copy is limited to in-frame clones, with some not included. The sample lists approximately 32,000 clones, 84% occurring once. The J segment lost 0 bases and the V segment lost 2 bases, leaving 1 base of the junction unmatched. The CDR3 contains 15 residues. CDR1 and CDR2 (germline): LGHNA, YSLEER. The sequencing sample was made of PBMCs. This clonotype originated in a woman between 18 and 29 years old in good health and CMV-seronegative. The chain couples TRBV4-3 to TRBJ1-1; 9 bases align to TRBD1. The DNA of the CDR3 is TGCGCCAGCAGCCAAAGGACAGGGGTGAACACTGAAGCTTTCTTT. Protein product: CASSQRTGVNTEAFF.